This passage covers 14 T cell receptor beta chains from one sample sequenced in a study of cytomegalovirus exposure and HLA in healthy donors. 13 Jbeta primers and 60 Vbeta primers were used for the PCR. TCRdb's table, derived via immunoSEQ multiplex PCR, lists solely in-frame clones and lacks some. This sample has approximately 160,000 clones, with more than 75% found just once. The sample comprised PBMCs. The source of these receptors is a girl aged 2 to 10 in good health and CMV-seropositive.

This rearrangement joins TRBV2 to TRBJ2-1; TRBD2 aligns across 12 bases. The J segment lost 9 bases and the V segment lost 6 bases, leaving 9 bases of the junction unmatched. Germline values: CDR1 SNHLY, CDR2 FYNNEI. The CDR3 covers 15 residues. The CDR3 is CASRMGTSGRVEQFF. The CDR3 nucleotides are TGTGCCAGCAGGATGGGGACTAGCGGGCGTGTTGAGCAGTTCTTC. The complete variable domain, with remaining parts taken from reference TRBV2 and TRBJ2-1, reads EPEVTQTPSHQVTQMGQEVILRCVPISNHLYFYWYRQILGQKVEFLVSFYNNEISEKSEIFDDQFSVERPDGSNFTLKIRSTKLEDSAMYFCASRMGTSGRVEQFFGPGTRLTVL.

This chain joins TRBV7-9 and TRBJ2-5; D is ambiguous. Germline CDR1 SEHNR, CDR2 FQNEAQ (reference sequence). The CDR3 has 12 amino acids. Trimming shortened V by 0 bases and J by 5 bases, and 4 bases separated the two germline ends. Here the CDR3 DNA reads TGTGCCAGCAGCTTAGCTTCGGAGACCCAGTACTTC. This translates into CASSLASETQYF.

The chain joins TRBV5-4 to TRBJ1-4; D remains unclear. The germline CDR1 and CDR2 sequences are SGHNT and YYREEE (reference sequence). V was shortened by 1 base and J by 3 bases, with 13 bases between the two germline ends. The CDR3 runs 16 residues. CDR3 sequence reads: CASSLNPSAANEKLFF. For the CDR3, the DNA is TGTGCCAGCAGCTTGAACCCGTCCGCAGCTAATGAAAAACTGTTTTTT. Full variable domain (rest looked up from reference TRBV5-4 and TRBJ1-4): ETGVTQSPTHLIKTRGQQVTLRCSSQSGHNTVSWYQQALGQGPQFIFQYYREEENGRGNFPPRFSGLQFPNYSSELNVNALELDDSALYLCASSLNPSAANEKLFFGSGTQLSVL.

This chain joins TRBV5-1 and TRBJ1-1; tentatively, D is TRBD1 (5 bases). V gave up 0 bases and J gave up 5 bases, with 14 bases separating them. The CDR3 has 15 amino acids. Germline V gene lookup returns CDR1 SGHRS and CDR2 YFSETQ. CDR3 amino acids: CASSLAAGGGTEAFF. The DNA of the CDR3 is TGCGCCAGCAGCTTGGCGGCTGGGGGAGGGACTGAAGCTTTCTTT.

The rearrangement links TRBV2 to TRBJ2-3, with 11 bases fitting TRBD2. CDR1 is SNHLY, CDR2 FYNNEI, per germline. The CDR3 covers 14 residues. With V trimmed by 4 bases and J by 6 bases, 3 bases remained unmatched. CDR3 sequence reads: CASSGIAGGDTQYF. CDR3 in DNA: TGTGCCAGCAGTGGAATAGCGGGAGGGGATACGCAGTATTTT. The full variable domain, with the rest looked up from reference TRBV2 and TRBJ2-3, is EPEVTQTPSHQVTQMGQEVILRCVPISNHLYFYWYRQILGQKVEFLVSFYNNEISEKSEIFDDQFSVERPDGSNFTLKIRSTKLEDSAMYFCASSGIAGGDTQYFGPGTRLTVL.

The V gene is TRBV5-1, the J gene TRBJ1-2; 8 positions agree with TRBD1. CDR1 and CDR2 (germline): SGHRS, YFSETQ. The CDR3 runs 13 residues. V shed 6 bases and J 5 bases; nucleotides not matched to a gene: 6. This CDR3 is CASTGQGSYGYTF. CDR3 DNA sequence: TGCGCCAGCACCGGACAGGGAAGTTATGGCTACACCTTC.

V gene TRBV7-3 combines with J gene TRBJ2-3; TRBD1 agrees at 10 bases. The germline CDR1 and CDR2 sequences are SGHTA and FQGTGA. The CDR3 loop spans 14 amino acids. V lost 5 bases to trimming and J lost 4 bases; unmatched junction nucleotides: 3. The CDR3 coding sequence is TGTGCCAGCAGCCCCGGACAGGGGGCAGATACGCAGTATTTT. Amino acids: CASSPGQGADTQYF.

The chain links TRBV6-1 to TRBJ2-7, with 9 nucleotides matching TRBD2. The CDR3 length is 15 residues. The V segment lost 2 bases and the J segment 0 bases; nucleotides outside the gene matches: 2. Germline V CDR1 and CDR2: MNHNS, SASEGT. For the CDR3, the DNA is TGTGCCAGCAGTGAAACGACTAGCGGCTCCTACGAGCAGTACTTC. Protein: CASSETTSGSYEQYF.

V usage is TRBV9 and J usage is TRBJ1-2, with D maybe TRBD1 (5 bases). Germline V CDR1 and CDR2: SGDLS, YYNGEE. The CDR3 length is 14 residues. V was pared by 0 bases and J by 4 bases, with 10 bases between. CDR3 bases: TGTGCCAGCAGCGTAGGGGGGGAACCCTATGGCTACACCTTC. This translates into CASSVGGEPYGYTF.

This clone came up once. The chain carries TRBV6-4 and TRBJ1-2; D possibly corresponds to TRBD1 (5 bases). The V gene lost 8 bases and the J gene lost 7 bases, with 17 bases spanning the gap. The CDR3 has 13 residues. Germline V gene lookup returns CDR1 MRHNA and CDR2 SNTAGT. The CDR3 loop is CASSGGVTAGYTF. The DNA of the CDR3 is TGTGCCAGCTCTGGGGGGGTAACGGCTGGCTACACCTTC.

V is TRBV5-5 and J is TRBJ2-7; TRBD2 agrees at 11 bases. J gave up 1 base and V 2 bases, and 2 bases lay outside the gene matches. Germline CDR1 and CDR2: SGHKS and YYEKEE (reference sequence). The CDR3 has 15 residues. Written as DNA, the CDR3 is TGTGCCAGCAGCTTTGGGACTAGCGGATCCTACGAGCAGTACTTC. Amino acids: CASSFGTSGSYEQYF.

This chain joins TRBV27 and TRBJ2-7, with 8 bases identical to TRBD1. The ends lost 6 bases at V and 6 bases at J; junction bases unmatched: 7. CDR3 length equals 13 residues. Per the germline V gene, CDR1 is MNHEY and CDR2 is SMNVEV (reference sequence). CDR3: CASRPDRVGEQYF. Written as DNA, the CDR3 is TGTGCCAGCAGACCGGACAGGGTAGGCGAGCAGTACTTC.

This clone was picked up a small number of times. This chain joins TRBV5-1 and TRBJ2-5; tentative D call: TRBD2 (5 bases). The V and J ends lost 0 bases and 5 bases respectively, with 17 bases between them. Germline CDR1 SGHRS, CDR2 YFSETQ. This CDR3 has 16 amino acids. Here the CDR3 reads CASSLDAELEMETQYF. The CDR3 DNA sequence: TGCGCCAGCAGCTTGGATGCCGAACTAGAGATGGAGACCCAGTACTTC.

The chain uses TRBV28 and TRBJ1-1; D perhaps matches TRBD1 (5 bases). Trimming left V 5 bases short and J 12 bases short, with 13 bases between. The germline CDR1 and CDR2 sequences are MDHEN and SYDVKM. This CDR3 region has 11 residues. This CDR3 is CASSVPDKSFF. CDR3 nucleotide sequence: TGTGCCAGCAGTGTCCCGGACAAATCTTTCTTT.